This T cell receptor beta chain was captured in a study of cytomegalovirus exposure and HLA in healthy donors. The PCR contained 60 Vbeta and 13 Jbeta primers. TCRdb's table, derived via immunoSEQ multiplex PCR, lists solely in-frame clones and lacks some. The table lists approximately 140,000 clones, about 85% of them singletons. This TCR derives from a boy aged 5-17 years in good health and CMV-seronegative. The sample was PBMCs.

In DNA, the CDR3 is TGTGCCAGCTCTGACCCTAGCGGGGAGAGCTCCTACAATGAGCAGTTCTTC. Its protein is CASSDPSGESSYNEQFF. The chain employs TRBV27 and TRBJ2-1; TRBD2 matches at 9 bases. The CDR3 has 17 amino acids. CDR1 and CDR2 from the germline V gene are MNHEY and SMNVEV (reference sequence). The J segment lost 0 bases and the V segment lost 8 bases, leaving 11 bases of the junction unmatched.